This T cell receptor beta chain was retrieved from a study of blood T cell repertoires in COVID-19. Looking at the study overall: Sites across the United States, Italy and Spain contributed samples from acute and convalescent COVID-19. PBMCs, B-cell-depleted T cells, or T cells provided the cDNA or gDNA that made up the material.

V was clipped by 1 base and J by 8 bases; unmatched bases: 2. CDR1 and CDR2 (germline): SEHNR, FQNEAQ (reference sequence). The CDR3 runs to 15 residues. As handled by the study authors: It was from reference gene primer amplification that nucleated cell counts were estimated. Assay used: immunoSEQ multiplex PCR; TCRdb lists only in-frame clones, some missing. V, J and clone size derive from that table, while D and trimming were established from the DNA sequence. This table has about 68,000 clones, more than 80% appearing once. The sequencing sample was made of peripheral blood. The chain couples TRBV7-9 to TRBJ2-1; the match to TRBD2 covers 13 bases. The clonotype was recovered from a man aged 50-59 years with acute or convalescent COVID-19. The CDR3 bases are TGTGCCAGCAGCTTAGGACTAGCGGGAGGACATGAGCAGTTCTTC. Protein product: CASSLGLAGGHEQFF.